This T cell receptor beta chain is drawn from a study of tumor and adjacent non-tumor tissue in lung cancer. Three rounds of nested PCR, following a modified ARM-PCR protocol, produced the TCRbeta library. Via MiXCR, TCRdb re-called the multiplex PCR reads, giving one row per CDR3 protein. The sample holds about 110,000 distinct CDR3 sequences, approximately 84% seen once. This sample's RNA came from whole unsorted tissue. Germline V CDR1 and CDR2: MNHNS, SASEGT. The CDR3 loop spans 14 amino acids. V dropped 10 bases and J dropped 5 bases, with 20 bases sitting between them. This clonotype was obtained from a man aged 70-80 years with non-small cell lung cancer. The chain employs TRBV6-1 and TRBJ1-1; D is unresolved. Sequencing was performed on lung tumor tissue. The CDR3 region is CANTGGRRHTEAFF. The DNA for the CDR3 is TGTGCCAACACCGGAGGTCGGCGGCATACTGAAGCTTTCTTT.